Each of the 9 T cell receptor beta chains below was sequenced from the same sample in a study of shared clonotypes between healthy human individuals (dated by TCRdb to the early 2020s). The method behind the library was the immunoSEQ multiplex PCR assay. In its TCRdb copy, this immuneACCESS table keeps in-frame sequences only and misses some clones. Where compared with another copy, unresolved V genes explain less than half of these, and the others have no known cause. This sample comprises around 2,000,000 clones, 85% to 95% of them detected only once. The leading ten clones occupy more than 0.1% of the sample. Sequencing used naive CD4+ T cells sorted from blood. This sample's cell subset or site label indicates: CD45RA+ positively selected. The receptors originated from a man between 18 and 29 years old in good health.

The chain links TRBV30 to TRBJ1-2, with D tentatively TRBD1 (5 bases). Germline lookup yields CDR1 GTSNPN and CDR2 SVGIG (reference sequence). V was pared by 5 bases and J by 6 bases, with 16 bases between. The CDR3 totals 13 residues. CDR3 nucleotide sequence: TGTGCCTGGGTCGGGGACGGATCGAATGGCTACACCTTC. This sequence encodes CAWVGDGSNGYTF.

As DNA, the CDR3 is TGTGCCACCAGCAGAGAAGCGACGAATGGCTACACCTTC. Protein sequence: CATSREATNGYTF. The V call is TRBV15, the J call TRBJ1-2, with no clear D. Per the germline V gene, CDR1 is LNHNV and CDR2 is YYDKDF (reference sequence). CDR3 length equals 13 residues. V lost 0 bases and J 6 bases, leaving 8 bases between the germline ends.

This clone was seen repeatedly, ten times or more. Other DNA sequences in the sample encode the same CDR3. V and J are TRBV7-9 and TRBJ2-7, with 7 bases matching TRBD1. Trimming cost V 6 bases and J 6 bases; bases outside gene matches: 8. The CDR3 has 13 amino acids. In germline, CDR1 is SEHNR, CDR2 FQNEAQ (reference sequence). CDR3 region: CASRRDRVGEQYF. DNA for the CDR3: TGTGCCAGCAGACGCGACAGGGTGGGCGAGCAGTACTTC.

The J gene is TRBJ2-5, the V gene TRBV20-1, with D possibly being TRBD2 (5 bases). Trimming removed 8 bases from V and 1 base from J, with 5 bases in between. The CDR3 consists of 10 residues. Germline values: CDR1 DFQATT, CDR2 SNEGSKA (reference sequence). The CDR3 DNA reads as TGCAGTAGCGGCCAAGAGACCCAGTACTTC. Translation gives CSSGQETQYF.

The rearrangement joins TRBV6-6 to TRBJ1-1; D uncertain. Trimming cost V 4 bases and J 2 bases, with 11 bases left between them. The germline V gene encodes CDR1 MNHNY and CDR2 SVGAGI (reference sequence). This CDR3 is built from 14 residues. The CDR3 nucleotides are TGTGCCAGCAGTTCCAGTAGGATTAACACTGAAGCTTTCTTT. Its protein product is CASSSSRINTEAFF.

This chain connects TRBV2 to TRBJ1-5, with D hard to call. The CDR3 spans 15 residues. Germline V gives CDR1 SNHLY, CDR2 FYNNEI. V lost 4 bases and J lost 1, with 11 bases in between. Here the CDR3 DNA reads TGTGCCAGCAGTGCTCAGGCGACCAGCAATCAGCCCCAGCATTTT. This sequence encodes CASSAQATSNQPQHF.

V usage is TRBV5-1 and J usage is TRBJ2-4; 7 positions match TRBD1. V lost 5 bases, J lost 1 base, and 3 bases stayed unmatched. The germline CDR1 and CDR2 sequences are SGHRS and YFSETQ. The CDR3 sequence is 14 residues long. The CDR3 protein is CASSTGDAKNIQYF. The DNA of the CDR3 is TGCGCCAGCAGTACAGGGGACGCCAAAAACATTCAGTACTTC. The full variable domain, completed using reference TRBV5-1 and TRBJ2-4, is KAGVTQTPRYLIKTRGQQVTLSCSPISGHRSVSWYQQTPGQGLQFLFEYFSETQRNKGNFPGRFSGRQFSNSRSEMNVSTLELGDSALYLCASSTGDAKNIQYFGAGTRLSVL.

This chain joins TRBV9 and TRBJ1-3; 9 bases agree with TRBD1. This CDR3 comprises 15 residues. After removal of 4 bases from V and 3 bases from J, the junction contained 5 bases not matched to a gene. Germline CDR1 is SGDLS and CDR2 is YYNGEE. CDR3 loop: CASSLTGGRGNTIYF. CDR3 nucleotide sequence: TGTGCCAGCAGCTTAACAGGGGGCCGTGGAAACACCATATATTTT.

The rearrangement joins TRBV30 to TRBJ1-6; TRBD1 agrees at 7 bases. This CDR3 region has 13 residues. Unmatched junction bases numbered 8, after V lost 6 bases and J lost 9 bases. The germline V gene encodes CDR1 GTSNPN and CDR2 SVGIG (reference sequence). The CDR3 region has the DNA TGTGCCTGCGAACTAGGGGGCCGTTCACCCCTCCACTTT. Translating gives CACELGGRSPLHF. Filled out from reference TRBV30 and TRBJ1-6, the complete variable domain reads SQTIHQWPATLVQPVGSPLSLECTVEGTSNPNLYWYRQAAGRGLQLLFYSVGIGQISSEVPQNLSASRPQDRQFILSSKKLLLSDSGFYLCACELGGRSPLHFGNGTRLTVT.